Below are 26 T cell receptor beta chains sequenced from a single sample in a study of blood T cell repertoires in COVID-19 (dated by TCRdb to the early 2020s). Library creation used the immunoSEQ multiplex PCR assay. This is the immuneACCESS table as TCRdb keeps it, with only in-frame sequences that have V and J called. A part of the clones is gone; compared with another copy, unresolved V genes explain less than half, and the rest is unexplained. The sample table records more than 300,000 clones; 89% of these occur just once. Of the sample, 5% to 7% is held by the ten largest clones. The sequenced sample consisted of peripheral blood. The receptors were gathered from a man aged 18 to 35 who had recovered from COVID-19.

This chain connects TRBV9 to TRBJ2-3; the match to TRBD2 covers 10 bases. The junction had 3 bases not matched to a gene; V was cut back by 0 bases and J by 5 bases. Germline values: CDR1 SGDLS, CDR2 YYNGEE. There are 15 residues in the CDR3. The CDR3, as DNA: TGTGCCAGCAGCGTAGAGGCTAGCGGGGGAGATACGCAGTATTTT. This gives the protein CASSVEASGGDTQYF.

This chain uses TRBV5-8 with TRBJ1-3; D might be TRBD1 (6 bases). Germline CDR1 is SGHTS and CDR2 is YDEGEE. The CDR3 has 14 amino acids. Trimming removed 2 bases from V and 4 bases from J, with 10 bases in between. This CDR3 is CASSLQGSGNTIYF. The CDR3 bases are TGTGCCAGCAGCTTACAGGGATCAGGAAACACCATATATTTT.

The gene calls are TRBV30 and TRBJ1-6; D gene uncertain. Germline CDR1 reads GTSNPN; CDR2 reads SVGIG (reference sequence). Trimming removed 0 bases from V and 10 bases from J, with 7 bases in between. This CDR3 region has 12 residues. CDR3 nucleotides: TGTGCCTGGAGTGTACTTCAATCACCCCTCCACTTT. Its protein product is CAWSVLQSPLHF.

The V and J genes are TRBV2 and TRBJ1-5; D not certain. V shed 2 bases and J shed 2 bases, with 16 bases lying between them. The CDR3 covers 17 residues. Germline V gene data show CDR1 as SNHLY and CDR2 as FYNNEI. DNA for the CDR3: TGTGCCAGCAGTGAAATTCCGCTAGGTCGGGGCAATCAGCCCCAGCATTTT. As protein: CASSEIPLGRGNQPQHF.

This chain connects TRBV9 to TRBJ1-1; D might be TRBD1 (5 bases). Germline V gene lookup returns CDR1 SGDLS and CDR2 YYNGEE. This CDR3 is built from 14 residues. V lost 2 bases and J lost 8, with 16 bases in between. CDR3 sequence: CASSVAGGEEEAFF. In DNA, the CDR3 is TGTGCCAGCAGCGTGGCCGGAGGGGAGGAGGAAGCTTTCTTT.

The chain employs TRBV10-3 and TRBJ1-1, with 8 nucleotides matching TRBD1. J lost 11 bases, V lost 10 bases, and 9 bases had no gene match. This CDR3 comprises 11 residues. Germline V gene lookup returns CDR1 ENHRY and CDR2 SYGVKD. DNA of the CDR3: TGTGCCACCTTGGCAGGGGGCAGGGCTTTCTTT. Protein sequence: CATLAGGRAFF.

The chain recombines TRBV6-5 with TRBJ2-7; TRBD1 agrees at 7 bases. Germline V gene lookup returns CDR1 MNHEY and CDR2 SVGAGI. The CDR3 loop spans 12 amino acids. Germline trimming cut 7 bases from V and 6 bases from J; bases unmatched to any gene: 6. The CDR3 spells CASNLGQAEQYF. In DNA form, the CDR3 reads TGTGCCAGCAATCTCGGACAGGCCGAGCAGTACTTC.

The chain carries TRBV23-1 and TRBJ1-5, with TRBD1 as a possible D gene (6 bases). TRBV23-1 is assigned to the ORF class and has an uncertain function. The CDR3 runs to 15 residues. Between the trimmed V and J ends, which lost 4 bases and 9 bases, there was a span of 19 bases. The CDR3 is CASSLPDSPKRPQHF. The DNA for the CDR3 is TGCGCCAGCAGTCTCCCGGACAGTCCCAAGCGGCCCCAGCATTTT.

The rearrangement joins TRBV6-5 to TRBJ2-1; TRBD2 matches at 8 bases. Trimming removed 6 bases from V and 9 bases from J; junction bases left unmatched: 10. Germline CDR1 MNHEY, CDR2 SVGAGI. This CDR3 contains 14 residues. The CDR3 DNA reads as TGTGCCAGCAGAGTAATGGCCGGGACTAGTGAGCAGTTCTTC. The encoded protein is CASRVMAGTSEQFF.

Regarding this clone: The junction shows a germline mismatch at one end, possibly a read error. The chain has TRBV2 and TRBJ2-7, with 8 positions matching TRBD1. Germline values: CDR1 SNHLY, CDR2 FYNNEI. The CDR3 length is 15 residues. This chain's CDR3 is CASSAEGTGSSEQYF. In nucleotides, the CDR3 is TGTGCCAGCAGTGCCGAAGGGACAGGCTCCTCCGAGCAGTACTTC.

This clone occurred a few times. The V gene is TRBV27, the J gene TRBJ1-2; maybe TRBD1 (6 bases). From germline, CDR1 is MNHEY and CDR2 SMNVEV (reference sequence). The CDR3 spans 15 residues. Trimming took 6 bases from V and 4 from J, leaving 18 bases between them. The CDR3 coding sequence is TGTGCCAGCAGCTCCACCCCGCAGGGGACCTATGGCTACACCTTC. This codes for CASSSTPQGTYGYTF.

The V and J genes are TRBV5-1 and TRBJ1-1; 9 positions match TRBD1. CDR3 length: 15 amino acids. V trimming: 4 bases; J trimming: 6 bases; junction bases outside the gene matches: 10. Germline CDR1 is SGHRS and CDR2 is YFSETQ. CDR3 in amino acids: CASSDSIQGAAEAFF. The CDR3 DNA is TGCGCCAGCAGCGACAGCATACAGGGGGCTGCTGAAGCTTTCTTT.

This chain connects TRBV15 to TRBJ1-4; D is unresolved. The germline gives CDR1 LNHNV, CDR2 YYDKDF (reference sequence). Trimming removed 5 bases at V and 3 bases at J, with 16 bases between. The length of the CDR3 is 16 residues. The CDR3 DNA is TGTGCCACCAGCCTTCCCGTCGCCGGGTCTAATGAAAAACTGTTTTTT. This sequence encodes CATSLPVAGSNEKLFF. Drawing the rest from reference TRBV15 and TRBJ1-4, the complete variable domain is DAMVIQNPRYQVTQFGKPVTLSCSQTLNHNVMYWYQQKSSQAPKLLFHYYDKDFNNEADTPDNFQSRRPNTSFCFLDIRSPGLGDTAMYLCATSLPVAGSNEKLFFGSGTQLSVL.

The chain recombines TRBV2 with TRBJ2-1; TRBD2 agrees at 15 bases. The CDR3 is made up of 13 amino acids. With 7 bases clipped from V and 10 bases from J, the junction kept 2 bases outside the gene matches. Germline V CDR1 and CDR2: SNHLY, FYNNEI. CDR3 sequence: CASKGTSGGEQFF. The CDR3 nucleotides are TGTGCCAGCAAAGGGACTAGCGGGGGGGAGCAGTTCTTC.

In DNA, the CDR3 is TGTGCCACACGGGGCACAGGGGACCATGGCTACACCTTC. This sequence encodes CATRGTGDHGYTF. This chain uses TRBV10-3 with TRBJ1-2, with 7 bases fitting TRBD1. V trimming: 10 bases; J trimming: 6 bases; junction bases outside the gene matches: 11. From germline, CDR1 is ENHRY and CDR2 SYGVKD. The length of the CDR3 is 13 residues.

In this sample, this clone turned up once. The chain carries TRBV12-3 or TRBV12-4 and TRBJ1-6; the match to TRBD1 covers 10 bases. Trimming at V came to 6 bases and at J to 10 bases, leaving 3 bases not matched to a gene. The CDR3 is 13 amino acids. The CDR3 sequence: CASRGQGSSPLHF. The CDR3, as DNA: TGTGCCAGCAGGGGACAGGGGAGCTCACCCCTCCACTTT.

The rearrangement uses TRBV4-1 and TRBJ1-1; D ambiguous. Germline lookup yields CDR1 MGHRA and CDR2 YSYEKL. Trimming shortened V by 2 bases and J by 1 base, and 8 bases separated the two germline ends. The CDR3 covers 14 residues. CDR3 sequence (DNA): TGCGCCAGCAGCCAAAAAACAGAGAACACTGAAGCTTTCTTT. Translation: CASSQKTENTEAFF.

CDR3: CASSHRGRSGLYEQYF. The CDR3 coding sequence is TGCGCCAGCAGTCACAGGGGGCGCTCGGGCCTCTACGAGCAGTACTTC. The V call is TRBV10-2, the J call TRBJ2-7; 9 nucleotides align to TRBD1. The V gene end was trimmed by 5 bases and the J gene end by 3 bases; junction bases not matched to a gene: 11. Germline V gene sequence: CDR1 WSHSY, CDR2 SAAADI. The CDR3 is 16 residues long.

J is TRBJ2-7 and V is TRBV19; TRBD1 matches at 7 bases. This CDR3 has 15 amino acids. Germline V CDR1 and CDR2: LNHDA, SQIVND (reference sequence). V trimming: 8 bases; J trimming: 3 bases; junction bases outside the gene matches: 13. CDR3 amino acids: CASQVKGTAYYEQYF. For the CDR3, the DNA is TGTGCCAGTCAAGTGAAAGGGACAGCCTACTACGAGCAGTACTTC.

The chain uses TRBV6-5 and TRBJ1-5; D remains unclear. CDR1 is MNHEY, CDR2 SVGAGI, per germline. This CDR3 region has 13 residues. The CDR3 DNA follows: TGTGCACACAATGGGCTACCAAATCAGCCCCAGCATTTT. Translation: CAHNGLPNQPQHF.

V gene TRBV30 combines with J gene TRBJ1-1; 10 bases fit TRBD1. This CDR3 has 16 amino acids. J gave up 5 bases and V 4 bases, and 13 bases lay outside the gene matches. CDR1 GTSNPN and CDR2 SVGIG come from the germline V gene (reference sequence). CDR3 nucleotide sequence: TGTGCCTGGAAACCCCCAGACAGGGGGCGCTGGACTGAAGCTTTCTTT. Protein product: CAWKPPDRGRWTEAFF.

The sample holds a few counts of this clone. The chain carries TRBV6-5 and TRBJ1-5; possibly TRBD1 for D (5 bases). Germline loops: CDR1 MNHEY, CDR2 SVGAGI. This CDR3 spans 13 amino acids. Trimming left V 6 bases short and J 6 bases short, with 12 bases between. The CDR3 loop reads CASSFRGGQPQHF. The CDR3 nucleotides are TGTGCCAGCAGCTTTCGGGGGGGTCAGCCCCAGCATTTT.

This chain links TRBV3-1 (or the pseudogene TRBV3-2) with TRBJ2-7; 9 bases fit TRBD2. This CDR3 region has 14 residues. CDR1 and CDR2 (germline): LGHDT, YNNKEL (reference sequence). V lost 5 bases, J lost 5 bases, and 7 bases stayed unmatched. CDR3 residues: CASSSPGLANEQYF. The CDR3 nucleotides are TGTGCCAGCAGCTCACCGGGACTAGCTAACGAGCAGTACTTC.

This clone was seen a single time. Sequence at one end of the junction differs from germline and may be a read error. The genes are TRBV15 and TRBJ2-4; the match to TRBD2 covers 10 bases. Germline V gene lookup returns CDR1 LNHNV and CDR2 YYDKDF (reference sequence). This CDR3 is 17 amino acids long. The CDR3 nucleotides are TGTGCCACCAGCCGAGAGAAATCGACTAGCGGGCTAAACATTCAGTACTTC. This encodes CATSREKSTSGLNIQYF.

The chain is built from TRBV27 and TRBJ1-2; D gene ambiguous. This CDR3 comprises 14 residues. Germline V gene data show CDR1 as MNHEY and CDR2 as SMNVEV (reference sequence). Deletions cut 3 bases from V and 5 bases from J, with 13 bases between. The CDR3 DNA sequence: TGTGCCAGCAGTTTTGAGGGTGGACGTTATGGCTACACCTTC. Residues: CASSFEGGRYGYTF.

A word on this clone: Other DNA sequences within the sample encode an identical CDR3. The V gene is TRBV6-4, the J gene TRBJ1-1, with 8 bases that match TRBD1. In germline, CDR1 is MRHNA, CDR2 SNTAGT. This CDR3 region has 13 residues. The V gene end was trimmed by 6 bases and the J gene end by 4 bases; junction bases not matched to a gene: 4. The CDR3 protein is CASSDRGGTEAFF. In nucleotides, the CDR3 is TGTGCCAGCAGCGACAGGGGCGGCACTGAAGCTTTCTTT.